This record looks at one TCR beta chain sequence and its context. Trimming took 4 bases from V and 2 from J; bases not matched to a gene: 10. Germline loops: CDR1 MDHEN, CDR2 SYDVKM. This CDR3 comprises 16 residues. The sample is drawn from a study of blood T cell repertoires in COVID-19. Overall study context: Samples taken during acute and convalescent COVID-19 were collected in the United States, Italy and Spain. PBMCs, B-cell-depleted T cells, or T cells were the source of the cDNA or gDNA that made up the material.

Authors' processing steps: Amplification of reference gene primers provided the estimated nucleated cell counts. TCRdb's copy holds only in-frame clones and misses some; the assay was immunoSEQ multiplex PCR. That table is the source of V, J and clone size, and D and trimming were worked out from the DNA. This sample carries roughly 84,000 clones, about 80% of them seen once, and the ten largest clones take 12%. The TCR comes from a woman between 35 and 50 years old with active or convalescent COVID-19. The sequencing input was peripheral blood. J is TRBJ1-2 and V is TRBV28, with 7 positions matching TRBD1. CDR3 region: CASSSLRDSKNYGYTF. The CDR3 DNA sequence: TGTGCCAGCAGTTCCCTACGGGACAGCAAAAACTATGGCTACACCTTC.